This T cell receptor (beta chain) was profiled in a study of blood T cell repertoires in COVID-19. The overall study: Collection of acute and convalescent COVID-19 samples took place in the United States, Italy and Spain. The cDNA or gDNA used as material had been derived from T cells, B-cell-depleted T cells, or PBMCs.

Germline CDR1 MDHEN, CDR2 SYDVKM. This CDR3 contains 14 residues. The ends were cut back, 4 bases at V and 0 bases at J, with 7 bases in the middle. In the original processing: Amplified reference gene primers provided the basis for estimating nucleated cell counts. Sequencing used immunoSEQ multiplex PCR; TCRdb keeps in-frame clones, though not all of them. V, J and clone size were drawn from that table, and D and trimming were deduced from the DNA. The table records 150,000 to 200,000 clones, roughly 90% of them present only once. The receptor comes from a man between 50 and 59 years old with acute or convalescent COVID-19. The chain couples TRBV28 to TRBJ1-5; D may be TRBD1 (6 bases). The source material was peripheral blood. The CDR3 region has the DNA TGTGCCAGCAGTTGGGACACTAGCAATCAGCCCCAGCATTTT. Its protein is CASSWDTSNQPQHF.